The present T cell receptor beta chain was sequenced within a study of T cell responses to AZD1222 COVID-19 vaccine. Overall study results and limits: Donors were mostly white British, more females; clonal diversity possibly underestimated. Reports say nearly half of spike-specific TCRs go after unmutated variant regions.

Note on this clone: Its antigen is still unknown.

CDR1 SGHTS and CDR2 YDEGEE come from the germline V gene. The V end was cut by 2 bases, the J end by 11 bases, with 11 bases between. CDR3 size: 12 residues. Using immunoSEQ multiplex PCR, the repertoire was profiled, and TCRdb retains in-frame clones only, with some absent. The table lists more than 100,000 clones, 87% of them singletons. The rearrangement links TRBV5-8 to TRBJ1-5; D perhaps matches TRBD1 (5 bases). Sequenced here: peripheral blood, sampled 28 days after the second AZD1222 dose. This sequence originates from an adult who received the AZD1222 COVID-19 vaccine. In DNA, the CDR3 is TGTGCCAGCAGCTTTCGACAGCTCGCCCAGCATTTT. Encoded protein: CASSFRQLAQHF.